Presented here are 32 T cell receptor beta chains from one specimen sequenced in a study of blood T cells in healthy people across ages. The use of a sample-barcoded 5' primer and a J-beta primer mix characterized a second PCR of about 6 to 12 cycles. One entry per CDR3 protein, called by TCRdb with MiXCR from the 5' RACE reads. The data show 1.5 million to 2 million distinct CDR3 sequences, with around 50% seen just once and 2.1% held by the top ten. The material sequenced was blood. These receptor sequences come from a woman between 35 and 50 years old in good health.

A single count supports this clonotype. At one end the junction does not follow the germline gene, possibly because of a read error. The rearrangement links TRBV14 to TRBJ1-2; 9 bases line up with TRBD1. CDR1 SGHDN and CDR2 FVKESK come from the germline V gene. This CDR3 spans 14 amino acids. Written as DNA, the CDR3 is TGTGCCAGCAGCCAAGTTGGGACAGGGTATGACTACACCTTC. This sequence encodes CASSQVGTGYDYTF.

V usage is TRBV6-2 or TRBV6-3 and J usage is TRBJ2-7; D perhaps matches TRBD2 (6 bases). Deletions cut 5 bases from V and 6 bases from J, with 17 bases between. CDR3 length: 14 residues. Germline CDR1 reads MNHEY; CDR2 reads SVGEGT. CDR3 protein: CASSPGGGDAEQYF. CDR3 bases: TGTGCCAGCAGTCCCGGGGGAGGCGATGCCGAGCAGTACTTC.

CDR3 residues: CASSQDRVSSYSYEQYF. Written as DNA, the CDR3 is TGCGCCAGCAGCCAAGATAGGGTCAGCTCCTACTCCTACGAGCAGTACTTC. The chain joins TRBV4-1 to TRBJ2-7; D uncertain. Per the germline V gene, CDR1 is MGHRA and CDR2 is YSYEKL. The V gene lost 0 bases and the J gene lost 0 bases, with 15 bases spanning the gap. This CDR3 is built from 17 residues.

The chain couples TRBV7-9 to TRBJ2-1, with D possibly being TRBD1 (5 bases). Trimming removed 1 base at V and 6 bases at J, with 16 bases between. The CDR3 is 16 amino acids. Germline lookup yields CDR1 SEHNR and CDR2 FQNEAQ (reference sequence). The CDR3 DNA is TGTGCCAGCAGCTTAGGGGGTGGGGCCTCTACCAATGAGCAGTTCTTC. Translating gives CASSLGGGASTNEQFF. Full variable domain (remainder filled in from reference TRBV7-9 and TRBJ2-1): DTGVSQNPRHKITKRGQNVTFRCDPISEHNRLYWYRQTLGQGPEFLTYFQNEAQLEKSRLLSDRFSAERPKGSFSTLEIQRTEQGDSAMYLCASSLGGGASTNEQFFGPGTRLTVL.

The chain combines TRBV28 with TRBJ2-1; 9 positions match TRBD2. The CDR3 extends over 14 amino acids. Germline-derived CDR1 and CDR2 are MDHEN and SYDVKM. Germline trimming cut 7 bases from V and 8 bases from J; bases unmatched to any gene: 9. Written as DNA, the CDR3 is TGTGCCAGCACCCTTAGCGGGGGCCGGGATGAGCAGTTCTTC. Its translation is CASTLSGGRDEQFF.

This clonotype has only a few counts. The chain is built from TRBV7-9 and TRBJ2-5, with 8 bases that match TRBD1. Germline V gene sequence: CDR1 SEHNR, CDR2 FQNEAQ (reference sequence). The CDR3 extends over 19 amino acids. Trimming took 2 bases from V and 4 from J; bases not matched to a gene: 18. This CDR3 reads CASSLYSLTDRGGSETQYF. DNA for the CDR3: TGTGCCAGCAGCTTATACTCGTTGACCGACAGGGGAGGTTCAGAGACCCAGTACTTC.

The chain combines TRBV2 with TRBJ2-5, with D maybe TRBD2 (5 bases). Near its end, the DNA agrees better with TRBJ2-7, so the J call may be wrong. This CDR3 is built from 14 residues. Per the germline V gene, CDR1 is SNHLY and CDR2 is FYNNEI. The CDR3 spells CASSTDLLMSEQYF. The CDR3 coding sequence is TGTGCCAGCAGTACGGACTTATTGATGAGCGAGCAGTACTTC.

In its sample, this clonotype was seen once. The V call is TRBV2, the J call TRBJ2-7, with 9 bases fitting TRBD2. The CDR3 contains 14 residues. Trimming cost V 6 bases and J 4 bases; bases outside gene matches: 7. Germline-derived CDR1 and CDR2 are SNHLY and FYNNEI. DNA for the CDR3: TGTGCCAGCAGAATCAGCGGGGGGCTGTACGAGCAGTACTTC. Translation: CASRISGGLYEQYF.

The gene calls are TRBV6-2 or TRBV6-3 and TRBJ2-5; D tentatively fits TRBD1 or TRBD2 (5 bases each). Between the trimmed V and J ends, which lost 2 bases and 5 bases, there was a span of 12 bases. Germline-derived CDR1 and CDR2 are MNHEY and SVGEGT. The CDR3 loop spans 14 amino acids. Written as DNA, the CDR3 is TGTGCCAGCAGTTACGGGACCCCCGGGGAGACCCAGTACTTC. This translates into CASSYGTPGETQYF.

The J gene is TRBJ2-1, the V gene TRBV24-1; a weak D match, TRBD1 (6 bases). Trimming stripped 7 bases from V and 6 bases from J, with 15 bases between. The CDR3 loop spans 14 amino acids. Per the germline V gene, CDR1 is KGHDR and CDR2 is SFDVKD. The CDR3 spells CATSGSGTSNEQFF. CDR3 bases: TGTGCCACCAGCGGGTCGGGGACAAGCAATGAGCAGTTCTTC.

This sequence joins TRBV9 and TRBJ2-7; 16 bases are a match to TRBD2. V lost 2 bases to trimming and J lost 2 bases; unmatched junction nucleotides: 7. This CDR3 contains 18 residues. Germline V gene data show CDR1 as SGDLS and CDR2 as YYNGEE. The CDR3 bases are TGTGCCAGCAGCGTTGGGACTAGCGGGGGGGCTTTGACCTACGAGCAGTACTTC. It codes for CASSVGTSGGALTYEQYF. The full variable domain, its missing parts supplied by reference TRBV9 and TRBJ2-7, is DSGVTQTPKHLITATGQRVTLRCSPRSGDLSVYWYQQSLDQGLQFLIQYYNGEERAKGNILERFSAQQFPDLHSELNLSSLELGDSALYFCASSVGTSGGALTYEQYFGPGTRLTVT.

The chain uses TRBV5-1 and TRBJ2-7, with 11 bases matching TRBD2. V lost 4 bases to trimming and J lost 2 bases; unmatched junction nucleotides: 5. The CDR3 contains 15 residues. Germline CDR1 reads SGHRS; CDR2 reads YFSETQ. The CDR3 reads CASSTSGGAAYEQYF. The DNA of the CDR3 is TGCGCCAGCAGCACTAGCGGGGGCGCCGCCTACGAGCAGTACTTC. The full variable domain, with the rest looked up from reference TRBV5-1 and TRBJ2-7, is KAGVTQTPRYLIKTRGQQVTLSCSPISGHRSVSWYQQTPGQGLQFLFEYFSETQRNKGNFPGRFSGRQFSNSRSEMNVSTLELGDSALYLCASSTSGGAAYEQYFGPGTRLTVT.

This clonotype was detected a few times. The J gene is TRBJ1-4, the V gene TRBV6-5; TRBD1 matches at 10 bases. This CDR3 is built from 15 residues. Germline CDR1 reads MNHEY; CDR2 reads SVGAGI. With V trimmed by 2 bases and J by 8 bases, 5 bases remained unmatched. The CDR3 sequence: CASSYGTGDREKLFF. The CDR3 DNA reads as TGTGCCAGCAGTTACGGGACAGGGGATAGAGAAAAACTGTTTTTT.

This chain links TRBV6-2 or TRBV6-3 with TRBJ1-5, with D possibly TRBD1 on 5 matching bases. Germline V gene sequence: CDR1 MNHEY, CDR2 SVGEGT. V gave up 5 bases and J gave up 5 bases, with 13 bases separating them. This CDR3 region has 14 residues. CDR3 coding DNA: TGTGCCAGCAGTGACGCAGGGCCCGATCAGCCCCAGCATTTT. Its translation is CASSDAGPDQPQHF.

This chain uses TRBV14 with TRBJ2-2, with D possibly TRBD1 on 5 matching bases. Germline CDR1 SGHDN, CDR2 FVKESK. Trimming removed 2 bases at V and 3 bases at J, with 13 bases between. This CDR3 contains 16 residues. CDR3 in DNA: TGTGCCAGCAGCCAACAGGACACGTCGGACACCGGGGAGCTGTTTTTT. Amino acid sequence: CASSQQDTSDTGELFF.

The V and J genes are TRBV29-1 and TRBJ1-1; D is perhaps TRBD1 (5 bases). V dropped 6 bases and J dropped 6 bases, with 8 bases sitting between them. The germline V gene encodes CDR1 SQVTM and CDR2 ANQGSEA. This CDR3 region has 10 residues. The CDR3 loop reads CSVQGSEAFF. CDR3 sequence (DNA): TGCAGCGTCCAGGGTTCTGAAGCTTTCTTT.

The chain is built from TRBV12-3 or TRBV12-4 and TRBJ2-2; D ambiguous. This CDR3 is built from 12 residues. Trimming took off 8 bases at V and 4 bases at J, with 8 bases between the two ends. The CDR3 DNA reads TGTGCCAGCGGACCGGGCACCGGGGAGCTGTTTTTT. Protein product: CASGPGTGELFF.

This clonotype was recorded only once. The chain combines TRBV9 with TRBJ1-2; 7 positions match TRBD1. V lost 3 bases, J lost 4 bases, and 9 bases stayed unmatched. This CDR3 is 15 amino acids long. In germline, CDR1 is SGDLS, CDR2 YYNGEE. The DNA of the CDR3 is TGTGCCAGCAGCGGAGGGGGCTTACAGTCCTATGGCTACACCTTC. This codes for CASSGGGLQSYGYTF.

The CDR3 DNA reads as TGTGCCAGCAGTTCTCCCCGGGTGAATGAGCAGTTCTTC. Translating gives CASSSPRVNEQFF. This chain uses TRBV6-5 with TRBJ2-1; no definite D call. Trimming removed 4 bases from V and 7 bases from J, with 11 bases in between. Germline V gene sequence: CDR1 MNHEY, CDR2 SVGAGI. The CDR3 is made up of 13 amino acids.

This rearrangement joins TRBV20-1 to TRBJ2-6, with a weak D call TRBD1 (6 bases). Trimming removed 3 bases at V and 4 bases at J, with 13 bases between. Germline V gene lookup returns CDR1 DFQATT and CDR2 SNEGSKA (reference sequence). This CDR3 contains 15 residues. CDR3 sequence (DNA): TGCAGTGCTAGCGTGGTTGGACAGGGGGCCAACGTCCTGACTTTC. It is translated as CSASVVGQGANVLTF.

This sequence joins TRBV20-1 and TRBJ2-1; D might be TRBD1 or TRBD2, each matching 5 bases. Germline V CDR1 and CDR2: DFQATT, SNEGSKA (reference sequence). V lost 2 bases and J 11 bases, leaving 13 bases between the germline ends. The length of the CDR3 is 12 residues. CDR3 residues: CSARTLGVKQFF. The CDR3 DNA reads as TGCAGTGCTAGAACCCTGGGGGTTAAGCAGTTCTTC.

This clonotype showed up just a few times. The chain uses TRBV12-3 or TRBV12-4 and TRBJ2-3; TRBD2 aligns across 9 bases. The V and J ends lost 6 bases and 4 bases, in that order; junction bases with no gene match: 5. The CDR3 loop spans 14 amino acids. The CDR3: CASRIAGDPDTQYF. The CDR3 DNA sequence: TGTGCCAGCAGAATAGCGGGGGACCCAGATACGCAGTATTTT.

Concerning this clonotype: No conserved phenylalanine or tryptophan ends this CDR3, so it is likely a read error. CDR3 in DNA: TGTGCCAGCAGCCAGTCCGGGACAGGCTTCGATCAGCCCCAGCATGTT. As protein: CASSQSGTGFDQPQHV. This chain uses TRBV3-1 with TRBJ1-5; TRBD1 matches at 8 bases. V gave up 3 bases and J gave up 5 bases; unmatched junction bases: 9. This CDR3 region has 16 residues. Germline-derived CDR1 and CDR2 are LGHDT and YNNKEL (reference sequence).

The rearrangement uses TRBV2 and TRBJ2-1; 13 bases line up with TRBD2. The CDR3 is 15 residues long. Germline V gene sequence: CDR1 SNHLY, CDR2 FYNNEI. J lost 5 bases, V lost 4 bases, and 2 bases had no gene match. CDR3 DNA sequence: TGTGCCAGCAGTGTGGGGACTAGCGGGGACAATGAGCAGTTCTTC. Amino acids: CASSVGTSGDNEQFF.

V usage is TRBV11-2 and J usage is TRBJ2-5; 10 bases are shared with TRBD2. V trimming: 3 bases; J trimming: 7 bases; junction bases outside the gene matches: 14. CDR3 length equals 17 residues. Germline-derived CDR1 and CDR2 are SGHAT and FQNNGV. CDR3 bases: TGTGCCAGCAGCTTTTATCTAGCGGGGGCCCCAGGTTGGACCCAGTACTTC. Protein sequence: CASSFYLAGAPGWTQYF. Full variable domain (outside the CDR3, taken from reference TRBV11-2 and TRBJ2-5): EAGVAQSPRYKIIEKRQSVAFWCNPISGHATLYWYQQILGQGPKLLIQFQNNGVVDDSQLPKDRFSAERLKGVDSTLKIQPAKLEDSAVYLCASSFYLAGAPGWTQYFGPGTRLLVL.

This chain uses TRBV28 with TRBJ2-7, with D maybe TRBD1 (6 bases). Germline CDR1 reads MDHEN; CDR2 reads SYDVKM. The V end was cut by 5 bases, the J end by 3 bases, with 14 bases between. The CDR3 consists of 14 residues. The CDR3 loop reads CASSPQGYLYEQYF. CDR3 nucleotides: TGTGCCAGCAGTCCGCAGGGGTATCTCTACGAGCAGTACTTC.

V and J are TRBV4-1 and TRBJ1-2; D is unclear. The ends were cut back, 0 bases at V and 0 bases at J, with 8 bases in the middle. Germline V gene lookup returns CDR1 MGHRA and CDR2 YSYEKL. The CDR3 covers 15 residues. CDR3 in amino acids: CASSQEPSTNYGYTF. CDR3 sequence (DNA): TGCGCCAGCAGCCAAGAACCCAGCACTAACTATGGCTACACCTTC.

This clonotype was counted between two and nine times. The gene calls are TRBV4-3 and TRBJ2-3, with 9 bases matching TRBD2. The trim removed 0 bases at V and 5 bases at J, leaving 9 bases unmatched. CDR3 length: 17 residues. Per germline, CDR1 LGHNA and CDR2 YSLEER. This chain's CDR3 is CASSQDLIAGELDTQYF. The CDR3 nucleotides read TGCGCCAGCAGCCAAGATTTGATAGCGGGGGAATTAGATACGCAGTATTTT.

This chain uses TRBV27 with TRBJ2-1; 10 nucleotides agree with TRBD2. The CDR3 spans 14 residues. Germline V lookup: CDR1 MNHEY, CDR2 SMNVEV (reference sequence). V trimming: 8 bases; J trimming: 10 bases; junction bases outside the gene matches: 11. CDR3 bases: TGTGCCAGCGGCTCGGGACTAGCGCCGCTCGAGCAGTTCTTC. As protein: CASGSGLAPLEQFF.

This sequence joins TRBV20-1 and TRBJ1-5; 7 bases align to TRBD1. CDR3 size: 14 residues. J gave up 3 bases and V 5 bases, and 7 bases lay outside the gene matches. Looked up from germline, CDR1 is DFQATT and CDR2 is SNEGSKA (reference sequence). CDR3 DNA: TGCAGTGCTCAAGACAGGGTTGACAATCAGCCCCAGCATTTT. Residues: CSAQDRVDNQPQHF.

There are a few counts of this clonotype. The V and J genes are TRBV6-1 and TRBJ2-1; weak D call: TRBD2 (6 bases). There are 11 residues in the CDR3. Trimming left V 6 bases short and J 10 bases short, with 10 bases between. Germline-derived CDR1 and CDR2 are MNHNS and SASEGT. The CDR3 DNA sequence: TGTGCCAGCAGGTATGGGAGGGAGCAGTTCTTC. It translates to CASRYGREQFF.

The rearrangement uses TRBV6-1 and TRBJ2-1, with TRBD1 matching 7 bases. Germline-derived CDR1 and CDR2 are MNHNS and SASEGT. With V trimmed by 4 bases and J by 10 bases, 10 bases remained unmatched. This CDR3 has 14 residues. The CDR3 protein is CASSVDRVLKEQFF. As DNA, the CDR3 is TGTGCCAGCAGTGTTGACAGGGTTTTGAAAGAGCAGTTCTTC.